This T cell receptor beta chain originates from a study of response to subunit inactivated influenza vaccine (dated by TCRdb to the late 2010s). About the study as a whole: Deep quantitative T cell receptor repertoire profiling was used in the study to track responses to a trivalent subunit inactivated influenza vaccine. Study-wide conclusions, independent of this receptor: According to the authors, only a limited number of new T cells may be recruited by each seasonal influenza vaccination.

Library prep was done by RT-PCR. Sequencer: Illumina HiSeq 2500. TCRdb ran its own pipeline on the public reads, namely fastp trimming at Q25 and MiXCR clone calling, and kept in-frame beta chains. Rows merge per CDR3 protein into single entries with the most common DNA and genes. The sample table lists over 400,000 distinct CDR3 sequences, about an eighth of them with a count of one. The ten top clones hold approximately 14% of the sample. This clonotype has just a few counts. What this receptor recognizes is not known. The input lacks base qualities; no much larger clone sits a single base away. As encoded in the germline V gene, CDR1 is SGHTA while CDR2 is FQGTGA. The CDR3 spans 17 residues, from the cysteine through the phenylalanine. Kept here is only the CDR3 DNA, which spans 51 bases and is read in frame from base 1. V is clipped by 0 bases and J by 0 bases, and the sequence between their germline boundaries is 12 bases long.

In the paper's terms, the time point label means: 45 days after influenza vaccine administration. The receptor comes from a man aged 50-59 years who received an inactivated influenza vaccine. Donor details come from another sample of the same person, matched by shared clones. This chain joins TRBV7-3 to TRBJ2-1; the D region possibly corresponds to TRBD2 (5 bases align). Sample: PBMCs from blood, taken roughly 46 days after vaccination. The nucleotide sequence is TGTGCCAGCAGCTTAACCGGCGGGTTCAGCTCCTACAATGAGCAGTTCTTC. It encodes CASSLTGGFSSYNEQFF.